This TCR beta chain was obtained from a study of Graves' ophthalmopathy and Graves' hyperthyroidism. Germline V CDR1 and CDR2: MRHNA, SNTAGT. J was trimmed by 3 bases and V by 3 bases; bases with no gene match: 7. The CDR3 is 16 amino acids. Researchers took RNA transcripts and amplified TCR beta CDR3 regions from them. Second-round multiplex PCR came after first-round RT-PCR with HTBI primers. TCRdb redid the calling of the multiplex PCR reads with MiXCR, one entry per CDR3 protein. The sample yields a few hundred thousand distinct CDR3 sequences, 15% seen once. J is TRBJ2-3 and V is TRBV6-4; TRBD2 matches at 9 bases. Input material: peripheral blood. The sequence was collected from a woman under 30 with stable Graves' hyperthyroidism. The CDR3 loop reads CASSENRLAVTDTQYF. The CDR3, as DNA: TGTGCCAGCAGTGAGAACAGACTAGCGGTAACAGATACGCAGTATTTT.